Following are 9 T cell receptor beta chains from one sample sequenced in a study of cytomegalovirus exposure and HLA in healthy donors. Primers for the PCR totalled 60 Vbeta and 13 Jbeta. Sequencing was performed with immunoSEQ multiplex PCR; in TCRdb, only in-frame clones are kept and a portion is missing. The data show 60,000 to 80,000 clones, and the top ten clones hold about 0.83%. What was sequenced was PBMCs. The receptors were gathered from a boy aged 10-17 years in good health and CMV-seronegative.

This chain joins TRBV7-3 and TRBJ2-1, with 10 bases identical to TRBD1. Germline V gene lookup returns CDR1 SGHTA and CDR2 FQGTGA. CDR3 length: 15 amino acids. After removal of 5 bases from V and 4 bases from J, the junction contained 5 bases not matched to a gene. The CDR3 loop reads CASSPTGQGYNEQFF. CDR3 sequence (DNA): TGTGCCAGCAGCCCAACGGGACAGGGGTACAATGAGCAGTTCTTC.

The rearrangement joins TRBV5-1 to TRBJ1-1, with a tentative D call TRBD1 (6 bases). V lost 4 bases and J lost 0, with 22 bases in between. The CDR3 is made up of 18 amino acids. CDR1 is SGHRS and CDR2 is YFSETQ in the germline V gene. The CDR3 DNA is TGCGCCAGCAGCAGGGGGTCGATTAAAATGACAATGAACACTGAAGCTTTCTTT. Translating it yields CASSRGSIKMTMNTEAFF.

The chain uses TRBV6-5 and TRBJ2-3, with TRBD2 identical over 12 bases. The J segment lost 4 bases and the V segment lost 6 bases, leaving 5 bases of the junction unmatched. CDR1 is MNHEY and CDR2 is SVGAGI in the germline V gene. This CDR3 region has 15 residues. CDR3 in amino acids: CASSETSGSADTQYF. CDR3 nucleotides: TGTGCCAGCAGCGAGACTAGCGGGAGTGCAGATACGCAGTATTTT.

This CDR3 is CASSYSAGNYEQYF. For the CDR3, the DNA is TGTGCCAGCAGTTACTCGGCAGGCAACTACGAGCAGTACTTC. This rearrangement joins TRBV6-6 to TRBJ2-7; no definite D call. Trimming removed 0 bases from V and 3 bases from J, with 9 bases in between. CDR3 length equals 14 residues. Germline V gene sequence: CDR1 MNHNY, CDR2 SVGAGI (reference sequence).

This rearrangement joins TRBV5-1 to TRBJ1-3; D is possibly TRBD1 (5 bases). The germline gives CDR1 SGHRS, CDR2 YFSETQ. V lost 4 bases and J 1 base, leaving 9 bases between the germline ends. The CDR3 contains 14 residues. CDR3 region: CASSPDRSGNTIYF. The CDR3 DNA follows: TGCGCCAGCAGCCCTGACAGATCTGGAAACACCATATATTTT.

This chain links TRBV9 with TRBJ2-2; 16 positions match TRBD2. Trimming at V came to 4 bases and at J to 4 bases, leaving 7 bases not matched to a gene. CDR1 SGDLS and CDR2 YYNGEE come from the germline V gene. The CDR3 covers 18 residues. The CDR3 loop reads CASSTGLAGGPFTGELFF. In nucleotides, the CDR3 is TGTGCCAGCAGCACGGGACTAGCGGGAGGGCCCTTCACCGGGGAGCTGTTTTTT. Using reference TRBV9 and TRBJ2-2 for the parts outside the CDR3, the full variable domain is DSGVTQTPKHLITATGQRVTLRCSPRSGDLSVYWYQQSLDQGLQFLIQYYNGEERAKGNILERFSAQQFPDLHSELNLSSLELGDSALYFCASSTGLAGGPFTGELFFGEGSRLTVL.

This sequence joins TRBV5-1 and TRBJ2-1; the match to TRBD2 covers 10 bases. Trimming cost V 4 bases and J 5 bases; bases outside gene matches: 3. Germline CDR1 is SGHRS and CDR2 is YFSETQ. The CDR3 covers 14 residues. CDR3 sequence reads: CASSPSGGDNEQFF. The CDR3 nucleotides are TGCGCCAGCAGCCCTAGCGGGGGTGACAATGAGCAGTTCTTC.

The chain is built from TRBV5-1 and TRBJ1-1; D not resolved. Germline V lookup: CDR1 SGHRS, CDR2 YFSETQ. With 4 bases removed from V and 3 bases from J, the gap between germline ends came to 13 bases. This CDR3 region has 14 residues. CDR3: CASSAQGSHTEAFF. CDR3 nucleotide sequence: TGCGCCAGCAGCGCCCAAGGGAGTCACACTGAAGCTTTCTTT.

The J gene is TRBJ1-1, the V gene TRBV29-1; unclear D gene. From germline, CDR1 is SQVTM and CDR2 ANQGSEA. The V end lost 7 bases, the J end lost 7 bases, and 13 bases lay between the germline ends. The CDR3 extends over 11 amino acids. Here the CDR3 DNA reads TGCAGCGCCACGGGTTTGGGTGAAGCTTTCTTT. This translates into CSATGLGEAFF. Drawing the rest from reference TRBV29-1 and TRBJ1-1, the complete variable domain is SAVISQKPSRDICQRGTSLTIQCQVDSQVTMMFWYRQQPGQSLTLIATANQGSEATYESGFVIDKFPISRPNLTFSTLTVSNMSPEDSSIYLCSATGLGEAFFGQGTRLTVV.